The 21 T cell receptor beta chains presented below share a single source sample, sequenced in a study of cytomegalovirus exposure and HLA in healthy donors. The study ran its PCR with 60 Vbeta and 13 Jbeta primers. The data were produced by immunoSEQ multiplex PCR, yet TCRdb's version contains in-frame clones alone and is incomplete. The sample data list 120,000 to 150,000 clones. The sample comprised PBMCs. The receptors come from a woman between 50 and 59 years old in good health and CMV-seronegative.

V is TRBV28 and J is TRBJ1-2; D ambiguous. Trimming stripped 6 bases from V and 4 bases from J, with 12 bases between. Germline-derived CDR1 and CDR2 are MDHEN and SYDVKM. This CDR3 is 13 amino acids long. DNA for the CDR3: TGTGCCAGCAGCCCAGCGGAGGGCTATGGCTACACCTTC. This sequence encodes CASSPAEGYGYTF.

The V and J genes are TRBV9 and TRBJ2-2; weak D call: TRBD2 (5 bases). Germline CDR1 and CDR2: SGDLS and YYNGEE. V shed 0 bases and J shed 7 bases, with 13 bases lying between them. The CDR3 runs to 15 residues. CDR3: CASSVGLLGSGELFF. The CDR3 DNA follows: TGTGCCAGCAGCGTAGGACTACTAGGGAGCGGGGAGCTGTTTTTT.

This chain uses TRBV18 with TRBJ1-1; the match to TRBD1 covers 7 bases. This CDR3 region has 15 residues. V lost 2 bases, J lost 3 bases, and 6 bases stayed unmatched. Germline V gene lookup returns CDR1 KGHSH and CDR2 LQKENI. CDR3 nucleotides: TGTGCCAGCTCACCAGAAATCAGGGGGGACACTGAAGCTTTCTTT. It encodes CASSPEIRGDTEAFF.

This chain uses TRBV20-1 with TRBJ2-7; unclear D gene. Deletions cut 3 bases from V and 0 bases from J, with 3 bases between. CDR3 length equals 11 residues. The germline CDR1 and CDR2 sequences are DFQATT and SNEGSKA (reference sequence). CDR3 protein: CSASSSYEQYF. DNA for the CDR3: TGCAGTGCTAGCAGCTCCTACGAGCAGTACTTC.

The chain employs TRBV28 and TRBJ1-5; D may be TRBD1 (5 bases). The V end lost 3 bases, the J end lost 8 bases, and 17 bases lay between the germline ends. Germline lookup yields CDR1 MDHEN and CDR2 SYDVKM. This CDR3 contains 15 residues. The CDR3 reads CASSLGLGGWKPQHF. The DNA of the CDR3 is TGTGCCAGCAGTTTGGGACTAGGAGGTTGGAAGCCCCAGCATTTT.

This chain uses TRBV9 with TRBJ2-5; 7 nucleotides match TRBD2. Trimming took 0 bases from V and 2 from J; bases not matched to a gene: 4. This CDR3 is built from 15 residues. CDR1 is SGDLS and CDR2 is YYNGEE in the germline V gene. This chain's CDR3 is CASSVGAGSQETQYF. DNA of the CDR3: TGTGCCAGCAGCGTAGGAGCGGGGAGTCAAGAGACCCAGTACTTC.

The rearrangement joins TRBV9 to TRBJ1-4, with 7 bases aligning to TRBD1. V dropped 3 bases and J dropped 2; count of bases not matched to a gene: 7. The CDR3 runs 16 residues. The germline V gene has CDR1 SGDLS and CDR2 YYNGEE. Here the CDR3 reads CASSAGTVLTNEKLFF. In DNA form, the CDR3 reads TGTGCCAGCAGCGCCGGGACAGTATTGACTAATGAAAAACTGTTTTTT.

The rearrangement joins TRBV19 to TRBJ2-2; the match to TRBD1 covers 9 bases. Trimming cost V 6 bases and J 3 bases; bases outside gene matches: 5. CDR3 length: 15 residues. Germline lookup yields CDR1 LNHDA and CDR2 SQIVND (reference sequence). The CDR3 spells CASRGGQGYTGELFF. In DNA, the CDR3 is TGTGCCAGTAGAGGGGGACAGGGATACACCGGGGAGCTGTTTTTT.

The rearrangement uses TRBV19 and TRBJ1-5; possible D gene TRBD1, 6 bases. The CDR3 contains 17 residues. V lost 7 bases, J lost 1 base, and 20 bases lay in between. The germline V gene has CDR1 LNHDA and CDR2 SQIVND (reference sequence). The CDR3 DNA follows: TGTGCCAGTACCCCGTCGGGGGGGGGCGGGAGCAATCAGCCCCAGCATTTT. It is translated as CASTPSGGGGSNQPQHF.

J is TRBJ2-5 and V is TRBV4-2, with 11 bases fitting TRBD2. Losses at the gene ends were 3 bases for V and 5 bases for J; bases not matched to a gene: 8. CDR1 and CDR2 (germline): LGHNA, YNFKEQ. This CDR3 is 16 amino acids long. CDR3 residues: CASSHPSGGTGETQYF. The CDR3 DNA sequence: TGTGCCAGCAGCCACCCTAGCGGGGGGACGGGGGAGACCCAGTACTTC.

The chain carries TRBV7-8 and TRBJ1-2; 9 bases agree with TRBD1. The V segment lost 2 bases and the J segment 7 bases; nucleotides outside the gene matches: 5. Germline CDR1 and CDR2: SGHVS and FQNEAQ. The CDR3 is 14 residues long. The CDR3 nucleotides read TGTGCCAGCAGCTTACCACAGGGGGCTGGTGGCTACACCTTC. This codes for CASSLPQGAGGYTF.

The chain recombines TRBV15 with TRBJ2-1; a possible D gene is TRBD2 (5 bases). This CDR3 region has 12 residues. The V gene's germline CDR1 is LNHNV and CDR2 YYDKDF (reference sequence). V dropped 5 bases and J dropped 5 bases, with 7 bases sitting between them. The CDR3 DNA follows: TGTGCCACCAGCGAGGGTGACAATGAGCAGTTCTTC. This gives the protein CATSEGDNEQFF.

The chain links TRBV29-1 to TRBJ2-5; weak D call: TRBD2 (6 bases). Germline assignment: CDR1 SQVTM and CDR2 ANQGSEA. The CDR3 extends over 13 amino acids. Trimming stripped 6 bases from V and 1 base from J, with 12 bases between. The CDR3 region has the DNA TGCAGCGTCCCGGGACTCCCCCAAGAGACCCAGTACTTC. The encoded protein is CSVPGLPQETQYF.

This rearrangement joins TRBV25-1 to TRBJ1-1; 8 bases line up with TRBD1. Germline-derived CDR1 and CDR2 are MGHDK and SYGVNS. The V segment lost 4 bases and the J segment 3 bases; nucleotides outside the gene matches: 7. The CDR3 has 15 residues. The CDR3 sequence: CASSASQQGDTEAFF. The CDR3 DNA is TGTGCCAGCAGTGCCTCGCAACAGGGGGACACTGAAGCTTTCTTT.

This chain connects TRBV6-5 to TRBJ1-5, with 7 bases matching TRBD1. V shed 6 bases and J 3 bases; nucleotides not matched to a gene: 8. This CDR3 comprises 15 residues. Germline V gene sequence: CDR1 MNHEY, CDR2 SVGAGI. CDR3 sequence (DNA): TGTGCCAGCAGCCCGCGACAGGGACTCAATCAGCCCCAGCATTTT. This sequence encodes CASSPRQGLNQPQHF.

The chain is built from TRBV18 and TRBJ2-7, with 7 bases lining up with TRBD1. The CDR3 has 15 amino acids. Germline lookup yields CDR1 KGHSH and CDR2 LQKENI. V gave up 2 bases and J gave up 2 bases; unmatched junction bases: 6. The CDR3 nucleotides read TGTGCCAGCTCACCAAGACAGGGACGTACCTACGAGCAGTACTTC. Amino acids: CASSPRQGRTYEQYF.

The chain employs TRBV30 and TRBJ1-6, with a possible D match to TRBD1 (6 bases). Germline loops: CDR1 GTSNPN, CDR2 SVGIG (reference sequence). The CDR3 totals 15 residues. V lost 0 bases and J lost 2, with 8 bases in between. The CDR3 DNA sequence: TGTGCCTGGAGTGTAGGGGGTCCCTATAATTCACCCCTCCACTTT. It yields the protein CAWSVGGPYNSPLHF.

The V gene is TRBV4-3, the J gene TRBJ2-3; D remains ambiguous. CDR1 and CDR2 (germline): LGHNA, YSLEER. The V gene lost 8 bases and the J gene lost 2 bases, with 11 bases spanning the gap. This CDR3 comprises 13 residues. CDR3 region: CASARGYTDTQYF. The CDR3 DNA follows: TGCGCCAGCGCACGAGGTTACACAGATACGCAGTATTTT.

The chain's CDR3 is CASSGLTGGYEQYF. The CDR3 nucleotides are TGCGCCAGCAGCGGGCTGACAGGGGGCTACGAGCAGTACTTC. The chain is built from TRBV5-1 and TRBJ2-7; TRBD1 matches at 9 bases. Trimming at V came to 4 bases and at J to 3 bases, leaving 5 bases not matched to a gene. The CDR3 runs 14 residues. Germline V CDR1 and CDR2: SGHRS, YFSETQ.

The V and J genes are TRBV6-1 and TRBJ1-6; the D is unclear. Germline CDR1 reads MNHNS; CDR2 reads SASEGT. V gave up 8 bases and J gave up 0 bases, with 8 bases separating them. This CDR3 contains 14 residues. The CDR3 region has the DNA TGTGCCAGCGTCCCCAGCTCCTATAATTCACCCCTCCACTTT. This translates into CASVPSSYNSPLHF.

The chain carries TRBV10-3 and TRBJ2-2; 10 positions match TRBD2. The germline CDR1 and CDR2 sequences are ENHRY and SYGVKD. The CDR3 runs to 17 residues. The J segment lost 2 bases and the V segment lost 4 bases, leaving 7 bases of the junction unmatched. The CDR3 sequence: CAISGASGSGNTGELFF. CDR3 DNA sequence: TGTGCCATCAGTGGGGCTAGCGGGAGTGGAAACACCGGGGAGCTGTTTTTT.